Listed here is a single TCR beta chain. Its specificity is not known. The sample comes from a study of chemoradiotherapy in HPV16-positive cancers. Study summary: Candidate HPV-specific T-cell clones and common TCR motifs came from functional assays in a couple of HPV16-positive patients.

The table came from immunoSEQ multiplex PCR; TCRdb's copy has only in-frame clones and leaves some out. The top ten clones hold 25% to 30% of a sample with about 5,000 clones, almost 90% of them seen once. Germline CDR1 reads KGHSH; CDR2 reads LQKENI. V lost 3 bases to trimming and J lost 5 bases; unmatched junction nucleotides: 4. The CDR3 has 15 amino acids. General study findings and limits: Better recurrence-free survival went with HPV-responsive T-cell expansion in HPV16-positive patients.

This clonotype originated in a human donor with HPV-associated anogenital cancer. This rearrangement joins TRBV18 to TRBJ2-5; 12 bases line up with TRBD1. Here the sequenced sample was blood, taken from a patient who underwent chemoradiotherapy. CDR3 amino acids: CASSPGTGGGETQYF. Here the CDR3 DNA reads TGTGCCAGCTCACCTGGGACAGGGGGCGGCGAGACCCAGTACTTC.